These 14 T cell receptor beta chains came from one sample sequenced in a study of blood T cells in healthy people across ages. A second PCR of roughly 7 to 11 cycles used a sample-barcoded 5' primer and a J-beta primer mix. TCRdb passed the 5' RACE reads through MiXCR, listing each CDR3 protein once. Of 600,000 to 1,000,000 distinct CDR3 sequences in the sample, about three fifths were seen once. Sample: blood. The receptors stem from a man aged 25-40 years in good health.

CDR3 amino acids: CASSPPLRLAVHNEQFF. In nucleotides, the CDR3 is TGTGCCAGCAGTCCCCCTCTTAGACTAGCGGTACACAATGAGCAGTTCTTC. The chain recombines TRBV12-3 or TRBV12-4 with TRBJ2-1; the match to TRBD2 covers 9 bases. CDR3 length: 17 residues. V shed 5 bases and J 5 bases; nucleotides not matched to a gene: 13.

Concerning this clonotype itself: At one end, the junction sequence differs from germline, possibly due to a read error. The V call is TRBV2, the J call TRBJ1-4; tentative D call: TRBD1 (5 bases). CDR1 and CDR2 (germline): SNHLY, FYNNEI. This CDR3 has 14 amino acids. CDR3 bases: TGTGCCAGCAGTGAACCAGGGAGGAATGGAAAACTGTTTTTT. Its protein is CASSEPGRNGKLFF.

This chain connects TRBV4-2 to TRBJ2-1, with D hard to call. The germline V and J ends were trimmed by 0 bases and 3 bases, with 12 bases remaining between them. Germline V gene data show CDR1 as LGHNA and CDR2 as YNFKEQ. CDR3 length equals 16 residues. The chain's CDR3 is CASSQELVAVYNEQFF. The CDR3 DNA reads TGTGCCAGCAGCCAAGAGTTAGTGGCAGTCTACAATGAGCAGTTCTTC.

This clonotype has just a few counts. At one end the junction does not follow the germline gene, possibly because of a read error. J is TRBJ2-1 and V is TRBV20-1; D possibly corresponds to TRBD2 (5 bases). Germline V gene data show CDR1 as DFQATT and CDR2 as SNEGSKA (reference sequence). CDR3 size: 15 residues. CDR3 DNA sequence: TGCAGTGCAAGAGCTAGCTCCCGCTCCTACAATGAGCAGTTCTTC. This gives the protein CSARASSRSYNEQFF.

There are a few counts of this clonotype. The chain joins TRBV7-9 to TRBJ2-7, with D perhaps TRBD1 or TRBD2 (6 bases each). V lost 5 bases and J lost 4, with 24 bases in between. The CDR3 is 17 residues long. The germline gives CDR1 SEHNR, CDR2 FQNEAQ (reference sequence). In DNA, the CDR3 is TGTGCCAGCAGCCCACCAACGCTTCGGGGGCCGGGATACGAGCAGTACTTC. Translating it yields CASSPPTLRGPGYEQYF.

This clonotype occurred a few times. The J gene is TRBJ2-5, the V gene TRBV15; a weak D match, TRBD1 (6 bases). Trimming shortened V by 1 base and J by 2 bases, and 8 bases separated the two germline ends. In germline, CDR1 is LNHNV, CDR2 YYDKDF (reference sequence). The CDR3 is 14 residues long. The CDR3 region has the DNA TGTGCCACCAGCAGAGCTACAGGGCAAGAGACCCAGTACTTC. This codes for CATSRATGQETQYF.

Written as DNA, the CDR3 is TGTGCCAGCAGCCCAACTGGGGTTTTGAGCAATCAGCCCCAGCATTTT. The encoded protein is CASSPTGVLSNQPQHF. The chain recombines TRBV7-2 with TRBJ1-5, with D hard to call. Trimming shortened V by 5 bases and J by 1 base, and 15 bases separated the two germline ends. CDR3 length: 16 residues. Germline V gene data show CDR1 as SGHTA and CDR2 as FQGNSA.

The chain joins TRBV9 to TRBJ2-5; 10 bases agree with TRBD2. After removal of 3 bases from V and 4 bases from J, the junction contained 9 bases not matched to a gene. The CDR3 has 16 residues. Germline CDR1 SGDLS, CDR2 YYNGEE. The CDR3 region has the DNA TGTGCCAGCAGCGCCCCCTGGACTAGCGGAGGAGAGACCCAGTACTTC. Protein sequence: CASSAPWTSGGETQYF.

This clonotype was counted only a few times. The rearrangement links TRBV5-1 to TRBJ2-7; D possibly uses TRBD1 or TRBD2 (5 bases each). Germline V CDR1 and CDR2: SGHRS, YFSETQ. Trimming pared 4 bases from V and 0 bases from J, leaving 14 bases between. This CDR3 is built from 15 residues. The CDR3 DNA sequence: TGCGCCAGCAGCGCCGGGGCGGCGTCCTCCTACGAGCAGTACTTC. It yields the protein CASSAGAASSYEQYF.

This clonotype was counted between two and nine times. The chain has TRBV11-2 and TRBJ2-3; the D gene is possibly TRBD2 (6 bases). CDR1 SGHAT and CDR2 FQNNGV come from the germline V gene. V gave up 1 base and J gave up 6 bases, with 20 bases separating them. This CDR3 spans 17 amino acids. CDR3 DNA: TGTGCCAGCAGCTTAGTCTGGGGAATGCACGGAGGGGATACGCAGTATTTT. Translation: CASSLVWGMHGGDTQYF.

This chain links TRBV28 with TRBJ1-2; D unresolved. This CDR3 is 16 amino acids long. Trimming stripped 3 bases from V and 0 bases from J, with 14 bases between. Germline V gene sequence: CDR1 MDHEN, CDR2 SYDVKM. CDR3 bases: TGTGCCAGCAGTTTTGAAGGGTCCTTAGCTAACTATGGCTACACCTTC. It specifies CASSFEGSLANYGYTF.

This clonotype was seen a few times. The chain has TRBV6-5 and TRBJ2-1; D gene unclear. V gave up 9 bases and J gave up 6 bases, with 15 bases separating them. Per germline, CDR1 MNHEY and CDR2 SVGAGI. The CDR3 is 13 residues long. CDR3 in amino acids: CASTYSSGNEQFF. In DNA form, the CDR3 reads TGTGCCAGTACCTATAGCTCTGGCAATGAGCAGTTCTTC.

CDR3 in DNA: TGTGCCAGCAGTTTGACCAGGGGGCGCACTGAAGCTTTCTTT. Its protein product is CASSLTRGRTEAFF. The rearrangement uses TRBV12-3 or TRBV12-4 and TRBJ1-1; 8 bases line up with TRBD1. V trimming: 3 bases; J trimming: 4 bases; junction bases outside the gene matches: 4. The length of the CDR3 is 14 residues.

The chain employs TRBV7-2 and TRBJ2-7; possibly TRBD2 for D (6 bases). V was shortened by 5 bases and J by 3 bases, with 14 bases between the two germline ends. The CDR3 covers 14 residues. Germline CDR1 reads SGHTA; CDR2 reads FQGNSA. The CDR3 region is CASSPTRTIYEQYF. CDR3 nucleotide sequence: TGTGCCAGCAGCCCTACACGGACTATCTACGAGCAGTACTTC.